This TCR beta chain stems from a study of shared clonotypes between healthy human individuals. For the study at large: Ranging from 18 to 49 in age, donors were a couple of women and a few men.

TCRdb keeps only in-frame clones here, not all; method: immunoSEQ multiplex PCR. The repertoire includes roughly 2,300,000 clones, approximately 90% of them detected once, and approximately 0.41% sits in the top ten. This clonotype originated in a man younger than 35 in good health. Some clones in this sample may be carry-over from other donors' samples. The material sequenced was naive CD4+ T cells from PBMCs. Specified subset: CD45RA+ positively selected.

CDR3 in amino acids: CASSLRVRRPANEQFF. The DNA for the CDR3 is TGTGCCAGCAGCTTAAGGGTACGACGTCCCGCCAATGAGCAGTTCTTC. The rearrangement links TRBV11-2 to TRBJ2-1, with D hard to call. The germline V and J ends were trimmed by 2 bases and 6 bases, with 17 bases remaining between them. CDR3 length: 16 amino acids. Germline V gives CDR1 SGHAT, CDR2 FQNNGV.